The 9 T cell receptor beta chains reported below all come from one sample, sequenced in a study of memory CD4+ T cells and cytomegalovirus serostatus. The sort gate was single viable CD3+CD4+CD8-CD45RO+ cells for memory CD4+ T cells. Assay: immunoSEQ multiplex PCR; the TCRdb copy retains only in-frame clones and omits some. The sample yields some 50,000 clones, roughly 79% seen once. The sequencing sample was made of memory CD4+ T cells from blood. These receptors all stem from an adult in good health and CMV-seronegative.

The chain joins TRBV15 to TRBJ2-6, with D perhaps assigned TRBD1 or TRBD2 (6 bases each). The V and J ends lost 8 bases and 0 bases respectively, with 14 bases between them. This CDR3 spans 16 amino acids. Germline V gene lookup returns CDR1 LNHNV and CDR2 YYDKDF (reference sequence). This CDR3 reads CATHHRGPSGANVLTF. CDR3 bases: TGTGCCACCCACCACCGGGGGCCCTCTGGGGCCAACGTCCTGACTTTC.

CDR3 DNA sequence: TGTGCCAGCAGTTTTCAGGCTAGCGGGCTTTATACAGATACGCAGTATTTT. Encoded protein: CASSFQASGLYTDTQYF. The chain is built from TRBV27 and TRBJ2-3; 8 bases fit TRBD2. CDR1 and CDR2 from the germline V gene are MNHEY and SMNVEV (reference sequence). The CDR3 consists of 17 residues. V shed 3 bases, J shed 3 bases, and the junction held 11 bases outside the gene matches.

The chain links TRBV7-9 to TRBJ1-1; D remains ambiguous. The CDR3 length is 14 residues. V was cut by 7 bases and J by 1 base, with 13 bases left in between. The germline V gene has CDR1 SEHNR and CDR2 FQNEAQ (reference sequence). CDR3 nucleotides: TGTGCCAGCACGAAGAGTGGCGGGAACACTGAAGCTTTCTTT. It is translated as CASTKSGGNTEAFF.

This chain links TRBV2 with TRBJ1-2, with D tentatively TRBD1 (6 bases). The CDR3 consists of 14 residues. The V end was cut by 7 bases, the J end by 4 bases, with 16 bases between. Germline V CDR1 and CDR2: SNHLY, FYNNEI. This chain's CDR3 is CASNAGGSSYGYTF. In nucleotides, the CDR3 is TGTGCCAGCAACGCTGGGGGCAGTAGCTATGGCTACACCTTC.

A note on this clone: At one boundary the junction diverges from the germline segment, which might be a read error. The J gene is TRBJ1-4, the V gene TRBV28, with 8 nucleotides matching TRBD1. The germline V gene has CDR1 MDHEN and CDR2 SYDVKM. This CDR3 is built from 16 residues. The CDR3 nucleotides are TGTGCCAGCAGTCCGACAGGGGAGAGAAAAACTCCACCCCTACCCTTT. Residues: CASSPTGERKTPPLPF.

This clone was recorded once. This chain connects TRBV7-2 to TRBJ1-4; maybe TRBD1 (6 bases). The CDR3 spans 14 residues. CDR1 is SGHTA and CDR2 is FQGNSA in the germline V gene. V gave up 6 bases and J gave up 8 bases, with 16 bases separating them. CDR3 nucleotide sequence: TGTGCCAGCAGTACCTACAGGGTGGGGGAAAAACTGTTTTTT. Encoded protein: CASSTYRVGEKLFF.

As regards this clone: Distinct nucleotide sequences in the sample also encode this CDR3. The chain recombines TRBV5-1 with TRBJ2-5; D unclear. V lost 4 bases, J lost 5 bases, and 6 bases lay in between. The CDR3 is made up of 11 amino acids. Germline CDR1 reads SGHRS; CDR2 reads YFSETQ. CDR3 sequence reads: CASSLEETQYF. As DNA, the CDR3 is TGCGCCAGCAGCCTCGAGGAGACCCAGTACTTC. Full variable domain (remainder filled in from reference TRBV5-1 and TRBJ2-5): KAGVTQTPRYLIKTRGQQVTLSCSPISGHRSVSWYQQTPGQGLQFLFEYFSETQRNKGNFPGRFSGRQFSNSRSEMNVSTLELGDSALYLCASSLEETQYFGPGTRLLVL.

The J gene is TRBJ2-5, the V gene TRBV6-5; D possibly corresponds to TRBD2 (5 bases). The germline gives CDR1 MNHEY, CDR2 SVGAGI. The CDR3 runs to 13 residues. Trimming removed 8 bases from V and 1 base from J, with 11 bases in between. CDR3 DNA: TGTGCCAGCCGGGGTTGGGCCCAAGAGACCCAGTACTTC. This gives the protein CASRGWAQETQYF.

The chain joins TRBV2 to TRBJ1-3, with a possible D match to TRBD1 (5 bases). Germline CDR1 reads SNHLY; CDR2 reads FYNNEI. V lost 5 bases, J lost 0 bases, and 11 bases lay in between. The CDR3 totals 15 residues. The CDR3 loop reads CASSRDGSSGNTIYF. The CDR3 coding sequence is TGTGCCAGCAGTCGGGACGGGAGCTCTGGAAACACCATATATTTT.